This TCR beta chain comes out of a study of post-analysis software for immune sequencing data. The CDR3 is 14 residues long. Trimming took 0 bases from V and 5 from J, leaving 10 bases between them. Germline V gene lookup returns CDR1 SGHVS and CDR2 FNYEAQ. cDNA libraries of TCR beta carried unique molecular identifiers. A single record per CDR3 protein comes from TCRdb applying MiXCR to the PCR reads. The sample yields 180,000 or so distinct CDR3 sequences, around 29% seen once. Study-level points and caveats: The five TRBV segments detected at higher frequency in patients than in controls included TRBV5-6, TRBV5-1 and TRBV20-1.

Points on this clonotype: Its target is unknown.

The sequenced material came from blood. The receptor comes from a girl aged 2 to 17 with multiple sclerosis. The chain combines TRBV7-6 with TRBJ1-1, with D tentatively TRBD1 (6 bases). Here the CDR3 DNA reads TGTGCCAGCAGCTTAGCCGCAGGACAGACTGAAGCTTTCTTT. It is translated as CASSLAAGQTEAFF. Full variable domain (rest looked up from reference TRBV7-6 and TRBJ1-1): GAGVSQSPRYKVTKRGQDVALRCDPISGHVSLYWYRQALGQGPEFLTYFNYEAQQDKSGLPNDRFSAERPEGSISTLTIQRTEQRDSAMYRCASSLAAGQTEAFFGQGTRLTVV.